The clone carrying this TCR beta chain was seen ten or more times. This entry belongs to a study of read filtering for tumor transcriptome and immune sequencing. Bone marrow was sampled from every patient at the time of active disease. The library was built from roughly 400 ng RNA with molecular barcoded adaptors for alpha/delta and beta/gamma chains. One entry per CDR3 protein results from TCRdb running MiXCR on the reads. The sample holds 40,000 to 50,000 distinct CDR3 sequences, over 10% seen once. The sample consisted of a population of CD138-negative cells sorted from bone marrow. The TCR was taken from a donor aged 40 or older with multiple myeloma.

This CDR3 is CAWSAKTGGTTEAFF. For the CDR3, the DNA is TGTGCCTGGAGTGCCAAGACAGGGGGAACGACTGAAGCTTTCTTT. The V call is TRBV30, the J call TRBJ1-1, with 9 bases lining up with TRBD1. The CDR3 has 15 residues. Germline values: CDR1 GTSNPN, CDR2 SVGIG (reference sequence). V was pared by 1 base and J by 5 bases, with 8 bases of the junction left unmatched.